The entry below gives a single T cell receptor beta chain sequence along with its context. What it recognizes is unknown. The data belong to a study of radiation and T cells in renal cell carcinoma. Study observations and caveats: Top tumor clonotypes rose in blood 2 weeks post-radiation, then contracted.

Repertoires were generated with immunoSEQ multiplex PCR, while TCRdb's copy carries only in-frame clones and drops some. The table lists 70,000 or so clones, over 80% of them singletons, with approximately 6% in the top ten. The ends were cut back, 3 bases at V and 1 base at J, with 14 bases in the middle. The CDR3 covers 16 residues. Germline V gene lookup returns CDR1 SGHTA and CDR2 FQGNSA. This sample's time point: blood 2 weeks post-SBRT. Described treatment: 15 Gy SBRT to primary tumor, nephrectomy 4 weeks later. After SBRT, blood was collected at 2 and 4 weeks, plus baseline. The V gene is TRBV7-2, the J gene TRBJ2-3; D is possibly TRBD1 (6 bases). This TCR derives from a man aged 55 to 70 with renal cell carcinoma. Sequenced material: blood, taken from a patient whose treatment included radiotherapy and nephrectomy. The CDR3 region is CASSFEGGRGTDTQYF. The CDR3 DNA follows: TGTGCCAGCAGCTTCGAAGGGGGACGGGGCACAGATACGCAGTATTTT. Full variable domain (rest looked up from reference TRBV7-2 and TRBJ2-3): GAGVSQSPSNKVTEKGKDVELRCDPISGHTALYWYRQSLGQGLEFLIYFQGNSAPDKSGLPSDRFSAERTGGSVSTLTIQRTQQEDSAVYLCASSFEGGRGTDTQYFGPGTRLTVL.